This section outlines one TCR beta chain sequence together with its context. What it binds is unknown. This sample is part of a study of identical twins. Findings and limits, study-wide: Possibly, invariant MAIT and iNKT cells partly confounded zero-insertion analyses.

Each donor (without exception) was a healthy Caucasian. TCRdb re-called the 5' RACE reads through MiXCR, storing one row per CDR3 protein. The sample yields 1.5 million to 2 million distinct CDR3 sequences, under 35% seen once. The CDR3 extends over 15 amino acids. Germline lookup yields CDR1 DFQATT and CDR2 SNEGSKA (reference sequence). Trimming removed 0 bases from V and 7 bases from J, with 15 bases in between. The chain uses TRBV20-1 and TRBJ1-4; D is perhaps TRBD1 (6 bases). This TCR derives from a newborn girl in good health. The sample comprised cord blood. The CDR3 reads CSARDSGRGSEKLFF. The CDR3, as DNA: TGCAGTGCTAGAGATTCGGGGAGGGGGAGTGAAAAACTGTTTTTT.